One sample yielded the 28 T cell receptor beta chains listed below, sequenced in a study of human T cells and chemical hapten exposure. TCRdb analysed the RACE reads with MiXCR anew, one entry per CDR3 protein. The data show roughly 380,000 distinct CDR3 sequences, 4.5% to 6% seen once. As to time point: pre-sensitization, week 0. Treatment: therapeutic diphenylcyclopropenone sensitization with weekly scalp DPC. The material sequenced was whole blood, taken in connection with sensitization to the hapten diphenylcyclopropenone (DPC). These receptor sequences come from a woman between 50 and 59 years old with alopecia areata. Some clones in this sample may be carry-over from other donors' samples.

There are many counts of this clonotype. The V gene is TRBV29-1, the J gene TRBJ2-5; D might be TRBD1 (6 bases). Trimming took 4 bases from V and 5 from J, leaving 8 bases between them. The germline V gene encodes CDR1 SQVTM and CDR2 ANQGSEA. The CDR3 is 11 amino acids. The CDR3 is CSVGQGETQYF. DNA of the CDR3: TGCAGCGTTGGCCAGGGGGAGACCCAGTACTTC.

V gene TRBV29-1 combines with J gene TRBJ2-3, with D perhaps matching TRBD1 (5 bases). Germline V gene sequence: CDR1 SQVTM, CDR2 ANQGSEA. This CDR3 has 16 amino acids. V lost 5 bases and J lost 2, with 20 bases in between. DNA of the CDR3: TGCAGCGTTCCGACAAAGGGGTCTTACTTCACAGATACGCAGTATTTT. Protein sequence: CSVPTKGSYFTDTQYF.

This clonotype came up a few times. The CDR3: CASSLAPGANTEAFF. Here the CDR3 DNA reads TGCGCCAGCAGCTTGGCGCCAGGGGCGAACACTGAAGCTTTCTTT. The J gene is TRBJ1-1, the V gene TRBV5-1, with a tentative D call TRBD1 (6 bases). Deletions cut 0 bases from V and 1 base from J, with 10 bases between. There are 15 residues in the CDR3. Germline V CDR1 and CDR2: SGHRS, YFSETQ.

This clonotype was seen at least ten times. The genes are TRBV5-1 and TRBJ2-5; TRBD1 agrees at 9 bases. This CDR3 has 16 residues. The germline CDR1 and CDR2 sequences are SGHRS and YFSETQ. Trimming cost V 1 base and J 3 bases; bases outside gene matches: 7. CDR3: CASSLTGGERKETQYF. In nucleotides, the CDR3 is TGCGCCAGCAGCTTGACAGGGGGCGAGAGAAAAGAGACCCAGTACTTC.

This rearrangement joins TRBV29-1 to TRBJ1-3, with D unresolved. Germline V gene data show CDR1 as SQVTM and CDR2 as ANQGSEA. Trimming took off 7 bases at V and 4 bases at J, with 8 bases between the two ends. The CDR3 is 11 residues long. CDR3 amino acids: CSGSAGNTIYF. The CDR3 DNA sequence: TGCAGCGGGAGTGCGGGAAACACCATATATTTT.

The V gene is TRBV7-9, the J gene TRBJ2-6, with D unclear. The germline V gene has CDR1 SEHNR and CDR2 FQNEAQ (reference sequence). This CDR3 region has 16 residues. Trimming took 1 base from V and 0 from J, leaving 7 bases between them. The CDR3 sequence is CASSLGPTSGANVLTF. DNA for the CDR3: TGTGCCAGCAGCTTAGGTCCTACCTCTGGGGCCAACGTCCTGACTTTC.

This clonotype showed up many times. The chain recombines TRBV15 with TRBJ1-5; maybe TRBD1 (6 bases). V was pared by 5 bases and J by 7 bases, with 15 bases between. CDR3 length: 14 amino acids. The germline V gene has CDR1 LNHNV and CDR2 YYDKDF (reference sequence). The CDR3 here is CATSRYGGGQPQHF. For the CDR3, the DNA is TGTGCCACCAGCCGATACGGGGGCGGGCAGCCCCAGCATTTT.

Only a few counts were recorded for this clonotype. CDR3 sequence reads: CASSPRYTGAKNTEAFF. The CDR3 coding sequence is TGTGCCAGCAGCCCGAGGTACACGGGGGCCAAGAACACTGAAGCTTTCTTT. This chain uses TRBV3-1 with TRBJ1-1; perhaps TRBD1 as D (6 bases). CDR1 is LGHDT and CDR2 is YNNKEL in the germline V gene (reference sequence). The CDR3 covers 17 residues. V shed 4 bases and J shed 1 base, with 19 bases lying between them.

This clonotype was picked up many times. V usage is TRBV6-5 and J usage is TRBJ1-2, with TRBD1 matching over 7 bases. V lost 5 bases, J lost 2 bases, and 8 bases stayed unmatched. The CDR3 has 15 residues. Germline CDR1 MNHEY, CDR2 SVGAGI. The CDR3 bases are TGTGCCAGCAGTCACGAGAGGGACAGAAACTATGGCTACACCTTC. As protein: CASSHERDRNYGYTF.

The genes are TRBV19 and TRBJ1-2; the D is unclear. This CDR3 comprises 14 residues. CDR1 is LNHDA and CDR2 is SQIVND in the germline V gene (reference sequence). V was pared by 3 bases and J by 2 bases, with 10 bases between. CDR3 in amino acids: CASSMDARNYGYTF. CDR3 nucleotides: TGTGCCAGTAGTATGGACGCTAGGAACTATGGCTACACCTTC. The full variable domain, completed using reference TRBV19 and TRBJ1-2, is DGGITQSPKYLFRKEGQNVTLSCEQNLNHDAMYWYRQDPGQGLRLIYYSQIVNDFQKGDIAEGYSVSREKKESFPLTVTSAQKNPTAFYLCASSMDARNYGYTFGSGTRLTVV.

This clonotype was counted only a few times. This sequence joins TRBV2 and TRBJ1-2; D gene unclear. Trimming cost V 1 base and J 8 bases, with 17 bases left between them. The length of the CDR3 is 15 residues. The germline CDR1 and CDR2 sequences are SNHLY and FYNNEI. CDR3 sequence (DNA): TGTGCCAGCAGTGAAGAATCGGCGCGGTCCGTCGGCTACACCTTC. Encoded protein: CASSEESARSVGYTF.

In its sample, this clonotype was seen many times. The rearrangement joins TRBV29-1 to TRBJ1-2; D possibly corresponds to TRBD1 (5 bases). This CDR3 is built from 12 residues. Trimming pared 1 base from V and 2 bases from J, leaving 5 bases between. Per germline, CDR1 SQVTM and CDR2 ANQGSEA. The CDR3 DNA reads as TGCAGCGTTGAAGGGGACAACTATGGCTACACCTTC. Translation gives CSVEGDNYGYTF.

This clonotype showed up just a few times. The chain couples TRBV4-2 to TRBJ1-1; 7 bases agree with TRBD1. The germline gives CDR1 LGHNA, CDR2 YNFKEQ. Germline trimming cut 5 bases from V and 4 bases from J; bases unmatched to any gene: 10. The CDR3 runs to 15 residues. CDR3 sequence reads: CASSETDREFTEAFF. In DNA form, the CDR3 reads TGTGCCAGCAGCGAAACTGACAGGGAGTTCACTGAAGCTTTCTTT.

This clonotype was counted ten times or more. This sequence joins TRBV4-3 and TRBJ2-2; perhaps TRBD2 as D (5 bases). V was pared by 1 base and J by 4 bases, with 7 bases between. This CDR3 comprises 14 residues. Germline-derived CDR1 and CDR2 are LGHNA and YSLEER. The CDR3 DNA sequence: TGCGCCAGCAGCCAAGTGGGGAGCACCGGGGAGCTGTTTTTT. Protein sequence: CASSQVGSTGELFF.

CDR3 sequence reads: CASRAGVLNTYNEQFF. The CDR3 nucleotides read TGTGCCAGCAGAGCGGGAGTCTTAAATACGTACAATGAGCAGTTCTTC. The chain carries TRBV6-5 and TRBJ2-1; TRBD2 matches 8 bases. Trimming at V came to 6 bases and at J to 4 bases, leaving 11 bases not matched to a gene. The CDR3 runs 16 residues. Germline V gene sequence: CDR1 MNHEY, CDR2 SVGAGI.

This clonotype was seen a few times. J is TRBJ2-5 and V is TRBV12-3 or TRBV12-4, with 10 bases that match TRBD2. The CDR3 length is 15 residues. J lost 2 bases, V lost 6 bases, and 6 bases had no gene match. In DNA form, the CDR3 reads TGTGCCAGCAGATCTAGCGGGGGCCTACAAGAGACCCAGTACTTC. The encoded protein is CASRSSGGLQETQYF.

This chain joins TRBV29-1 and TRBJ2-3; possible D gene TRBD1, 5 bases. CDR3 size: 11 residues. Germline V lookup: CDR1 SQVTM, CDR2 ANQGSEA. Trimming took 6 bases from V and 8 from J, leaving 12 bases between them. CDR3 in amino acids: CSVDTGATQYF. As DNA, the CDR3 is TGCAGCGTAGATACAGGCGCTACGCAGTATTTT.

The chain links TRBV12-3 or TRBV12-4 to TRBJ2-1; 10 bases fit TRBD1. Trimming at V came to 2 bases and at J to 7 bases, leaving 5 bases not matched to a gene. This CDR3 has 15 amino acids. The CDR3 sequence is CASSLWDRGMNEQFF. The CDR3 bases are TGTGCCAGCAGTTTATGGGACAGGGGCATGAATGAGCAGTTCTTC.

At least ten counts were recorded for this clonotype. The V gene is TRBV24-1, the J gene TRBJ2-1; TRBD1 matches 8 bases. The CDR3 totals 13 residues. Trimming cost V 6 bases and J 9 bases; bases outside gene matches: 6. CDR1 KGHDR and CDR2 SFDVKD come from the germline V gene. The CDR3 region has the DNA TGTGCCACCAGTCTCGGACAGGGCGGTGAGCAGTTCTTC. Its translation: CATSLGQGGEQFF.

This clonotype was seen more than once but under ten times. The gene calls are TRBV12-3 or TRBV12-4 and TRBJ2-1, with TRBD2 identical over 11 bases. V was pared by 7 bases and J by 3 bases, with 20 bases of the junction left unmatched. The CDR3 spans 20 residues. This chain's CDR3 is CASTLRGALTSGSSYNEQFF. CDR3 coding DNA: TGTGCCAGCACTCTAAGGGGGGCGTTAACTAGCGGGAGTAGCTACAATGAGCAGTTCTTC.

This clonotype occurred many times. V is TRBV7-2 and J is TRBJ2-3; 10 bases agree with TRBD2. Trimming at V came to 1 base and at J to 5 bases, leaving 9 bases not matched to a gene. This CDR3 comprises 17 residues. The germline gives CDR1 SGHTA, CDR2 FQGNSA. The CDR3 DNA sequence: TGTGCCAGCAGCTTAGGTCCCCTAGCGGGAGTAGGAGATACGCAGTATTTT. It specifies CASSLGPLAGVGDTQYF.

This clonotype appeared a few times. This chain connects TRBV12-3 or TRBV12-4 to TRBJ1-4, with 8 bases that match TRBD1. The CDR3 totals 14 residues. V shed 6 bases and J 2 bases; nucleotides not matched to a gene: 2. This chain's CDR3 is CASRTGVTNEKLFF. Here the CDR3 DNA reads TGTGCCAGCAGGACAGGGGTTACTAATGAAAAACTGTTTTTT.

This clonotype was observed many times. J is TRBJ1-5 and V is TRBV7-9; D gene uncertain. CDR1 is SEHNR and CDR2 is FQNEAQ in the germline V gene (reference sequence). Trimming cost V 3 bases and J 0 bases, with 6 bases left between them. This CDR3 comprises 14 residues. CDR3: CASSFSDSNQPQHF. The CDR3 coding sequence is TGTGCCAGCAGCTTTTCAGATAGCAATCAGCCCCAGCATTTT.

On this clonotype: At one end the junction does not follow the germline gene, possibly because of a read error. J is TRBJ2-7 and V is TRBV30; D is uncertain. This CDR3 has 10 residues. Germline V lookup: CDR1 GTSNPN, CDR2 SVGIG (reference sequence). The CDR3 protein is CAWIGGAVNF. CDR3 nucleotides: TGTGCCTGGATAGGCGGCGCCGTGAACTTC.

This clonotype has just a few counts. The rearrangement joins TRBV14 to TRBJ1-4; D is perhaps TRBD1 (6 bases). The V gene lost 4 bases and the J gene lost 4 bases, with 13 bases spanning the gap. Germline CDR1 SGHDN, CDR2 FVKESK. CDR3 length equals 15 residues. CDR3 sequence: CASSPGAGFNEKLFF. CDR3 nucleotide sequence: TGTGCCAGCAGCCCAGGGGCGGGCTTTAATGAAAAACTGTTTTTT.

This clonotype was seen only a few times. The chain couples TRBV20-1 to TRBJ1-1; 8 nucleotides agree with TRBD1. This CDR3 region has 15 residues. Per the germline V gene, CDR1 is DFQATT and CDR2 is SNEGSKA (reference sequence). After removal of 3 bases from V and 1 base from J, the junction contained 7 bases not matched to a gene. In DNA, the CDR3 is TGCAGTGCTAGGGGAAGACAGGGGAAGAACACTGAAGCTTTCTTT. Amino acid sequence: CSARGRQGKNTEAFF.

The rearrangement joins TRBV20-1 to TRBJ2-2; D gene unclear. CDR1 and CDR2 from the germline V gene are DFQATT and SNEGSKA (reference sequence). The V end was cut by 6 bases, the J end by 5 bases, with 10 bases between. CDR3 length: 12 residues. The CDR3 spells CSAPYTTGELFF. The DNA of the CDR3 is TGCAGTGCGCCGTATACAACCGGGGAGCTGTTTTTT.

This clonotype was recorded at least ten times. The chain couples TRBV6-2 or TRBV6-3 to TRBJ2-2; unclear D gene. Trimming stripped 0 bases from V and 6 bases from J, with 11 bases between. The CDR3 is 15 residues long. CDR1 is MNHEY, CDR2 SVGEGT, per germline. The CDR3, as DNA: TGTGCCAGCAGTTACTCCGCGCCCCACGCCGGGGAGCTGTTTTTT. It specifies CASSYSAPHAGELFF.